This TCR beta chain was profiled in a study of identical twins. Regarding the study as a whole: Interpretation of the results relied on cross-sectional statistical analysis and not on following the same donors. Insertion counts were lower in abundant cord blood beta clonotypes, a trend that memory repertoires did not show. Beta out-of-frame twin sharing showed a weaker excess.

MiXCR, run by TCRdb on the 5' RACE reads, gives a single entry per CDR3 protein. There are around 1.7 million distinct CDR3 sequences in the sample; more than 30% occur only once, and around 0.25% lies in the top ten. Germline CDR1 KGHDR, CDR2 SFDVKD. This CDR3 is 14 amino acids long. With respect to this clonotype: Its antigen is currently unknown. Relative to the germline gene, one junction end is altered; a read error may explain this.

The sample consisted of cord blood. The gene calls are TRBV24-1 and TRBJ2-3; 7 bases match TRBD1. This sequence originates from a newborn girl in good health. This CDR3 reads CVTRGKGSTDTQYF. The CDR3 DNA reads TGTGTCACCAGGGGGAAGGGGAGCACAGATACGCAGTATTTT.